Presented here are 27 T cell receptor beta chains from one specimen sequenced in a study of blood T cell repertoires in COVID-19. Clones were read by immunoSEQ multiplex PCR, and TCRdb kept only the in-frame ones, dropping some. This table holds about 180,000 clones, about 80% found once. Sample: peripheral blood. The receptor source for this set is a human donor in a cohort sampled during active COVID-19.

The chain links TRBV12-3 or TRBV12-4 to TRBJ2-7; D ambiguous. The CDR3 totals 13 residues. Trimming left V 5 bases short and J 5 bases short, with 13 bases between. The chain's CDR3 is CASSQVLRNEQYF. For the CDR3, the DNA is TGTGCCAGCAGTCAAGTCCTGCGGAACGAGCAGTACTTC.

Only one count was recorded for this clone. This chain uses TRBV27 with TRBJ1-1; D is possibly TRBD1 (5 bases). Trimming cost V 10 bases and J 2 bases, with 20 bases left between them. Per the germline V gene, CDR1 is MNHEY and CDR2 is SMNVEV (reference sequence). CDR3 length: 15 amino acids. The CDR3 bases are TGTGCCACCGGCCCACTCGACAGCCTAAACACTGAAGCTTTCTTT. Translating it yields CATGPLDSLNTEAFF.

The chain carries TRBV9 and TRBJ2-7, with a weak D call TRBD1 (5 bases). The CDR3 has 15 residues. CDR1 and CDR2 from the germline V gene are SGDLS and YYNGEE. V was cut by 0 bases and J by 2 bases, with 12 bases left in between. The CDR3 loop reads CASSVAPGIPYEQYF. The CDR3, as DNA: TGTGCCAGCAGCGTAGCCCCAGGGATCCCCTACGAGCAGTACTTC.

Of note for this clone: The junction shows a germline mismatch at one end, possibly a read error. V gene TRBV7-9 combines with J gene TRBJ2-1; D gene ambiguous. This CDR3 comprises 14 residues. Germline V gene data show CDR1 as SEHNR and CDR2 as FQNEAQ (reference sequence). CDR3 residues: CASSSRFSDNEQFF. The DNA for the CDR3 is TGTGCCAGCAGCTCGAGGTTCTCCGACAATGAGCAGTTCTTC.

This chain links TRBV3-1 (or the pseudogene TRBV3-2) with TRBJ1-3, with a tentative D call TRBD1 (5 bases). Germline CDR1 and CDR2: LGHDT and YNNKEL (reference sequence). The CDR3 loop spans 17 amino acids. V was pared by 4 bases and J by 3 bases, with 19 bases between. This CDR3 reads CASSLDTPGTYGNTIYF. As DNA, the CDR3 is TGTGCCAGCAGCCTCGATACGCCAGGGACTTATGGAAACACCATATATTTT.

V usage is TRBV18 and J usage is TRBJ2-2, with 8 bases that match TRBD1. There are 15 residues in the CDR3. V was pared by 4 bases and J by 5 bases, with 6 bases of the junction left unmatched. Germline V gene lookup returns CDR1 KGHSH and CDR2 LQKENI. CDR3 DNA: TGTGCCAGCTCACTTGGACAGGGAGGTACCGGGGAGCTGTTTTTT. Translation gives CASSLGQGGTGELFF.

The chain joins TRBV9 to TRBJ1-4, with D uncertain. From germline, CDR1 is SGDLS and CDR2 YYNGEE. This CDR3 is built from 12 residues. Trimming took 0 bases from V and 8 from J, leaving 5 bases between them. This CDR3 is CASSVDGEKLFF. In DNA, the CDR3 is TGTGCCAGCAGCGTAGACGGGGAAAAACTGTTTTTT.

The chain employs TRBV2 and TRBJ1-2, with D possibly being TRBD1 (5 bases). Germline CDR1 reads SNHLY; CDR2 reads FYNNEI. This CDR3 region has 14 residues. V was trimmed by 4 bases and J by 2 bases, leaving 11 bases between them. The CDR3: CASSAGGTNYGYTF. CDR3 nucleotides: TGTGCCAGCAGTGCAGGAGGGACCAACTATGGCTACACCTTC.

The chain recombines TRBV6-5 with TRBJ2-7; 9 nucleotides align to TRBD1. The CDR3 extends over 14 amino acids. Germline V gene sequence: CDR1 MNHEY, CDR2 SVGAGI. After removal of 7 bases from V and 1 base from J, the junction contained 5 bases not matched to a gene. CDR3 DNA: TGTGCCAGCACCCCGGGACAGGGTTCCTACGAGCAGTACTTC. This sequence encodes CASTPGQGSYEQYF.

V and J are TRBV28 and TRBJ1-4, with TRBD1 matching 10 bases. The V segment lost 1 base and the J segment 4 bases; nucleotides outside the gene matches: 9. The CDR3 length is 18 residues. The germline gives CDR1 MDHEN, CDR2 SYDVKM. CDR3 amino acids: CASSLSGTGATDNEKLFF. The CDR3 DNA sequence: TGTGCCAGCAGTTTATCCGGGACAGGGGCGACTGATAATGAAAAACTGTTTTTT.

This clone was seen a single time. This rearrangement joins TRBV14 to TRBJ1-4, with D maybe TRBD1 (6 bases). Germline V gene sequence: CDR1 SGHDN, CDR2 FVKESK. V was shortened by 0 bases and J by 7 bases, with 21 bases between the two germline ends. This CDR3 is 18 amino acids long. CDR3: CASSQEKGHGILGEKLFF. The DNA for the CDR3 is TGTGCCAGCAGCCAAGAAAAGGGACATGGCATCCTTGGTGAAAAACTGTTTTTT.

V gene TRBV24-1 combines with J gene TRBJ2-7, with D possibly matching TRBD1 (6 bases). The CDR3 runs 14 residues. Trimming pared 3 bases from V and 2 bases from J, leaving 10 bases between. The germline V gene encodes CDR1 KGHDR and CDR2 SFDVKD. In nucleotides, the CDR3 is TGTGCCACCAGTGATCCGGGACATCCCTACGAGCAGTACTTC. It yields the protein CATSDPGHPYEQYF.

The chain couples TRBV11-2 to TRBJ2-1; D not resolved. This CDR3 is 13 amino acids long. Trimming took off 1 base at V and 5 bases at J, with 6 bases between the two ends. Germline CDR1 is SGHAT and CDR2 is FQNNGV. CDR3 sequence (DNA): TGTGCCAGCAGCTTAGGGCGGAACAATGAGCAGTTCTTC. Amino acids: CASSLGRNNEQFF.

The V and J genes are TRBV3-1 (or the pseudogene TRBV3-2) and TRBJ2-1; D is unresolved. Germline V CDR1 and CDR2: LGHDT, YNNKEL (reference sequence). The CDR3 spans 14 residues. Trimming removed 1 base at V and 1 base at J, with 5 bases between. The CDR3 spells CASSQGQSYNEQFF. The CDR3 nucleotides are TGTGCCAGCAGCCAAGGTCAGTCCTACAATGAGCAGTTCTTC.

The chain carries TRBV6-6 and TRBJ2-3; D may be TRBD1 (6 bases). CDR3 length: 18 amino acids. Germline CDR1 reads MNHNY; CDR2 reads SVGAGI (reference sequence). Deletions cut 6 bases from V and 0 bases from J, with 22 bases between. The CDR3 DNA sequence: TGTGCCAGCAGCCGAGGACGGGTGGGGGCGCGTAGCACAGATACGCAGTATTTT. The encoded protein is CASSRGRVGARSTDTQYF.

This chain's CDR3 is CASSEGQGSYNEQFF. The CDR3 region has the DNA TGTGCCAGCAGTGAGGGACAGGGCTCCTACAATGAGCAGTTCTTC. The chain couples TRBV6-1 to TRBJ2-1; 9 bases agree with TRBD1. With 3 bases clipped from V and 0 bases from J, the junction kept 0 bases outside the gene matches. The CDR3 contains 15 residues. Germline-derived CDR1 and CDR2 are MNHNS and SASEGT.

V usage is TRBV6-5 and J usage is TRBJ2-7, with D maybe TRBD1 (5 bases). Per the germline V gene, CDR1 is MNHEY and CDR2 is SVGAGI. The CDR3 is 15 residues long. Deletions cut 0 bases from V and 2 bases from J, with 11 bases between. CDR3 sequence (DNA): TGTGCCAGCAGTTACTCCCCAGGGCAGACCTACGAGCAGTACTTC. It encodes CASSYSPGQTYEQYF.

This clone was counted once. The chain has TRBV24-1 and TRBJ2-6; 8 bases align to TRBD1. The length of the CDR3 is 17 residues. Germline values: CDR1 KGHDR, CDR2 SFDVKD. V gave up 7 bases and J gave up 2 bases; unmatched junction bases: 9. CDR3 nucleotides: TGTGCCACCAGACGCCCCGGACAGGGCGCTGGGGCCAACGTCCTGACTTTC. Protein product: CATRRPGQGAGANVLTF.

The chain combines TRBV4-2 with TRBJ2-7; 7 bases agree with TRBD1. The CDR3 has 16 amino acids. Germline loops: CDR1 LGHNA, CDR2 YNFKEQ. V shed 3 bases, J shed 0 bases, and the junction held 8 bases outside the gene matches. Here the CDR3 reads CASSHATDRDSYEQYF. The CDR3 DNA reads as TGTGCCAGCAGCCATGCCACAGACAGGGACTCCTACGAGCAGTACTTC.

The V and J genes are TRBV7-2 and TRBJ1-2; no firm D call. Germline V gene sequence: CDR1 SGHTA, CDR2 FQGNSA. This CDR3 spans 12 amino acids. Trimming took 3 bases from V and 4 from J, leaving 6 bases between them. The CDR3 protein is CASSLRVYGYTF. The CDR3 DNA sequence: TGTGCCAGCAGCTTGCGGGTCTATGGCTACACCTTC.

The gene calls are TRBV12-3 or TRBV12-4 and TRBJ1-2, with D tentatively TRBD1 (5 bases). This CDR3 has 12 residues. V lost 6 bases and J 4 bases, leaving 9 bases between the germline ends. The CDR3 DNA reads TGTGCCAGCAGCCCCGGGGGCTATGGCTACACCTTC. This encodes CASSPGGYGYTF.

The J gene is TRBJ1-3, the V gene TRBV29-1; no definite D call. V lost 4 bases to trimming and J lost 0 bases, with 10 bases between them. The CDR3 is made up of 14 amino acids. The germline CDR1 and CDR2 sequences are SQVTM and ANQGSEA. The CDR3 sequence is CSVVMANSGNTIYF. In nucleotides, the CDR3 is TGCAGCGTTGTAATGGCCAACTCTGGAAACACCATATATTTT.

The chain recombines TRBV4-1 with TRBJ2-1; 7 nucleotides align to TRBD2. CDR1 and CDR2 (germline): MGHRA, YSYEKL. With 3 bases clipped from V and 0 bases from J, the junction kept 5 bases outside the gene matches. The CDR3 length is 16 residues. CDR3 in DNA: TGCGCCAGCAGCCATATAGCGGGTGGCTCCTACAATGAGCAGTTCTTC. Its translation: CASSHIAGGSYNEQFF.

This CDR3 reads CASRPPGQGNEKLFF. CDR3 DNA sequence: TGTGCCAGTAGACCCCCGGGACAGGGAAATGAAAAACTGTTTTTT. The rearrangement joins TRBV19 to TRBJ1-4, with TRBD1 matching 9 bases. The J segment lost 5 bases and the V segment lost 6 bases, leaving 7 bases of the junction unmatched. Per germline, CDR1 LNHDA and CDR2 SQIVND (reference sequence). The CDR3 is 15 residues long.

This clone occurred once. The J gene is TRBJ1-3, the V gene TRBV18; D is unresolved. Deletions cut 3 bases from V and 0 bases from J, with 9 bases between. The CDR3 has 15 residues. Germline assignment: CDR1 KGHSH and CDR2 LQKENI. The CDR3 bases are TGTGCCAGCTCACCTAACTTGAGCTCTGGAAACACCATATATTTT. Encoded protein: CASSPNLSSGNTIYF.

V is TRBV27 and J is TRBJ1-1; no firm D call. CDR3 size: 13 residues. Trimming stripped 6 bases from V and 4 bases from J, with 12 bases between. The germline V gene encodes CDR1 MNHEY and CDR2 SMNVEV (reference sequence). CDR3 coding DNA: TGTGCCAGCAGCGCCGGCCGGGGCACTGAAGCTTTCTTT. Protein product: CASSAGRGTEAFF.

This sequence joins TRBV2 and TRBJ1-2; D possibly corresponds to TRBD1 (6 bases). CDR1 and CDR2 from the germline V gene are SNHLY and FYNNEI. V was shortened by 2 bases and J by 4 bases, with 11 bases between the two germline ends. This CDR3 is built from 14 residues. CDR3 protein: CASSERGASYGYTF. The CDR3 DNA follows: TGTGCCAGCAGTGAACGGGGGGCTTCCTATGGCTACACCTTC.